This T cell receptor (beta chain) was captured in a study of Graves' ophthalmopathy and Graves' hyperthyroidism. Study-level results: Thyroid clonotypes that were expanded above 0.001 frequency mostly also appeared in blood.

V was trimmed by 5 bases and J by 3 bases, leaving 14 bases between them. This CDR3 contains 14 residues. Germline V gene sequence: CDR1 MNHEY, CDR2 SVGEGT. RNA transcripts were the template, and TCR beta CDR3 regions were amplified from them. A first-round RT-PCR used HTBI primers, followed by a second-round multiplex PCR. TCRdb reprocessed the multiplex PCR reads with MiXCR, giving one entry per CDR3 protein. The sample holds roughly 480,000 distinct CDR3 sequences, 14% seen once. A roughly 10 ml volume of fresh peripheral blood provided the PBMCs. Of note for this clonotype: The antigen remains unidentified.

The sequence derives from a woman aged 25 to 39 with Graves' ophthalmopathy. The J gene is TRBJ2-7, the V gene TRBV6-2 or TRBV6-3, with D perhaps TRBD1 or TRBD2 (6 bases each). The sequenced sample was blood. Here the CDR3 DNA reads TGTGCCAGCAGTAGGGGGGAACGATTCTACGAGCAGTACTTC. Its translation: CASSRGERFYEQYF.